These 21 T cell receptor beta chains came from one sample sequenced in a study of T cell repertoires in cytomegalovirus infection. TCRdb analysed the reads with MiXCR anew, one entry per CDR3 protein. The sample lists just over 450,000 distinct CDR3 sequences, roughly 43% occurring once. Their antigens remain unidentified. Here the sequenced sample was cultured PBMCs, taken from culture after CMV antigen stimulation. The origin of the receptors is a human donor in good health (CMV status not recorded). Some clones in this sample may be carry-over from other donors' samples.

The chain joins TRBV7-2 to TRBJ2-3; 7 bases are a match to TRBD2. The CDR3 sequence is 15 residues long. CDR1 and CDR2 (germline): SGHTA, FQGNSA. V lost 3 bases and J lost 5; bases outside the gene matches: 8. CDR3 residues: CASSFQSGEVDTQYF. The CDR3 nucleotides read TGTGCCAGCAGCTTCCAGAGCGGGGAGGTAGATACGCAGTATTTT.

The CDR3 sequence is CASSPITGYNEQFF. The CDR3 DNA is TGTGCCAGCAGTCCAATAACAGGGTACAATGAGCAGTTCTTC. This rearrangement joins TRBV7-4 to TRBJ2-1; maybe TRBD1 (6 bases). V gave up 6 bases and J gave up 4 bases, with 13 bases separating them. Per the germline V gene, CDR1 is SGHVT and CDR2 is SQSDAQ. This CDR3 is 14 amino acids long.

There are a few counts of this clonotype. The CDR3 reads CASSLSQGGKLFF. DNA for the CDR3: TGTGCCAGCAGTTTATCCCAAGGGGGAAAACTGTTTTTT. The gene calls are TRBV12-3 or TRBV12-4 and TRBJ1-4, with D perhaps TRBD1 (6 bases). Trimming took 2 bases from V and 10 from J, leaving 11 bases between them. CDR3 length equals 13 residues.

This clonotype was observed a handful of times. This chain connects TRBV7-2 to TRBJ2-1, with D perhaps matching TRBD2 (6 bases). Trimming stripped 1 base from V and 4 bases from J, with 14 bases between. This CDR3 has 16 amino acids. Per the germline V gene, CDR1 is SGHTA and CDR2 is FQGNSA. CDR3 DNA sequence: TGTGCCAGCAGCTTAGGCGGAGCGGGCCCGTACAATGAGCAGTTCTTC. It encodes CASSLGGAGPYNEQFF.

The chain uses TRBV15 and TRBJ1-6; D remains ambiguous. The CDR3 covers 12 residues. Trimming removed 1 base from V and 6 bases from J, with 1 base in between. Germline V gene data show CDR1 as LNHNV and CDR2 as YYDKDF (reference sequence). The CDR3 here is CATSRANSPLHF. CDR3 bases: TGTGCCACCAGCAGAGCTAATTCACCCCTCCACTTT. Combining the CDR3 with reference TRBV15 and TRBJ1-6 gives the whole variable domain DAMVIQNPRYQVTQFGKPVTLSCSQTLNHNVMYWYQQKSSQAPKLLFHYYDKDFNNEADTPDNFQSRRPNTSFCFLDIRSPGLGDTAMYLCATSRANSPLHFGNGTRLTVT.

This clonotype appeared a few times. Germline is not matched at one junction end, which may reflect a read error. The genes are TRBV5-3 and TRBJ2-4; D might be TRBD2 (5 bases). TRBV5-3 is marked as an open reading frame, function uncertain. The CDR3 loop spans 12 amino acids. CDR3 sequence reads: CASSLEANIQYF. The CDR3 DNA reads TGTGCCAGCAGCTTGGAGGCAAACATTCAGTACTTC.

This clonotype was observed a few times. The chain couples TRBV6-2 or TRBV6-3 to TRBJ2-7; no clear D gene. The CDR3 is made up of 15 amino acids. Trimming took off 4 bases at V and 3 bases at J, with 16 bases between the two ends. Per germline, CDR1 MNHEY and CDR2 SVGEGT. The CDR3: CASSSGHRPLYEQYF. Here the CDR3 DNA reads TGTGCCAGCAGTTCGGGCCACCGACCTCTCTACGAGCAGTACTTC.

This clonotype has only one observation. The chain is built from TRBV4-1 and TRBJ1-6; a possible D gene is TRBD1 (6 bases). Germline values: CDR1 MGHRA, CDR2 YSYEKL. The germline V and J ends were trimmed by 4 bases and 8 bases, with 18 bases remaining between them. The CDR3 spans 16 residues. The CDR3 region is CASSPHLGARDSPLHF. The CDR3 DNA sequence: TGCGCCAGCAGCCCCCATCTGGGGGCGCGGGATTCACCCCTCCACTTT.

This clonotype was recorded a few times. This chain joins TRBV6-2 or TRBV6-3 and TRBJ2-1; 9 bases match TRBD2. The germline V gene encodes CDR1 MNHEY and CDR2 SVGEGT. V shed 2 bases and J 8 bases; nucleotides not matched to a gene: 7. This CDR3 spans 15 amino acids. The CDR3 nucleotides read TGTGCCAGCAGTTACAGGTGGGCGGGAGGGGATGAGCAGTTCTTC. It encodes CASSYRWAGGDEQFF.

The V call is TRBV2, the J call TRBJ2-3, with D perhaps assigned TRBD1 or TRBD2 (5 bases each). Trimming shortened V by 2 bases and J by 6 bases, and 6 bases separated the two germline ends. Germline CDR1 is SNHLY and CDR2 is FYNNEI. There are 12 residues in the CDR3. The CDR3 bases are TGTGCCAGCAGTGAATGGGGGGATACGCAGTATTTT. This translates into CASSEWGDTQYF.

The chain recombines TRBV29-1 with TRBJ1-1; perhaps TRBD1 as D (6 bases). V dropped 6 bases and J dropped 1 base, with 15 bases sitting between them. This CDR3 is built from 14 residues. Germline V lookup: CDR1 SQVTM, CDR2 ANQGSEA. The chain's CDR3 is CSVLRRGRNTEAFF. CDR3 coding DNA: TGCAGCGTCCTCAGGAGGGGGAGGAACACTGAAGCTTTCTTT.

There are a few counts of this clonotype. The chain combines TRBV6-2 or TRBV6-3 with TRBJ2-5, with unresolved D. CDR3 size: 15 residues. V lost 2 bases, J lost 6 bases, and 16 bases lay in between. Per germline, CDR1 MNHEY and CDR2 SVGEGT. CDR3 DNA sequence: TGTGCCAGCAGTTACCCCCAGGACCGTCGTAAGACCCAGTACTTC. Its translation: CASSYPQDRRKTQYF.

This clonotype was found a few times. This chain links TRBV6-1 with TRBJ1-1; the D gene is possibly TRBD1 (5 bases). Trimming took 0 bases from V and 3 from J, leaving 8 bases between them. Looked up from germline, CDR1 is MNHNS and CDR2 is SASEGT. This CDR3 comprises 14 residues. Here the CDR3 reads CASSEAGQDTEAFF. The CDR3 nucleotides are TGTGCCAGCAGTGAAGCGGGGCAGGACACTGAAGCTTTCTTT.

This clonotype came up a few times. This chain connects TRBV28 to TRBJ2-7; TRBD2 is a possible D gene (7 bases). Trimming removed 5 bases from V and 6 bases from J, with 20 bases in between. The CDR3 totals 15 residues. Germline CDR1 reads MDHEN; CDR2 reads SYDVKM. For the CDR3, the DNA is TGTGCCAGCAGTCCGCCTGGGGGGGGCCCTGGCGAGCAGTACTTC. It codes for CASSPPGGGPGEQYF.

The chain uses TRBV6-6 and TRBJ1-2, with D hard to call. This CDR3 is built from 12 residues. The V end lost 6 bases, the J end lost 4 bases, and 9 bases lay between the germline ends. The germline V gene encodes CDR1 MNHNY and CDR2 SVGAGI (reference sequence). CDR3 DNA sequence: TGTGCCAGCAGACAACACGTCTATGGCTACACCTTC. Translated: CASRQHVYGYTF.

This clonotype has more than one count but fewer than ten. The chain recombines TRBV7-6 with TRBJ2-3, with a tentative D call TRBD2 (6 bases). Trimming took 2 bases from V and 2 from J, leaving 8 bases between them. The length of the CDR3 is 14 residues. The germline V gene encodes CDR1 SGHVS and CDR2 FNYEAQ. DNA for the CDR3: TGTGCCAGCAGCTTACCGGGGGACACAGATACGCAGTATTTT. Protein sequence: CASSLPGDTDTQYF.

CDR3 DNA: TGTGCCAGCAGCCGCCGGGCCAATCCACCAGGAACAGATACGCAGTATTTT. This sequence encodes CASSRRANPPGTDTQYF. The J gene is TRBJ2-3, the V gene TRBV7-2; D uncertain. The V end was cut by 5 bases, the J end by 3 bases, with 21 bases between. Germline loops: CDR1 SGHTA, CDR2 FQGNSA. There are 17 residues in the CDR3.

The J gene is TRBJ1-6, the V gene TRBV20-1; D is undetermined. The CDR3 is 14 residues long. In germline, CDR1 is DFQATT, CDR2 SNEGSKA (reference sequence). Trimming stripped 5 bases from V and 9 bases from J, with 17 bases between. The CDR3 reads CSAQDQAQSSPLHF. CDR3 coding DNA: TGCAGTGCTCAGGATCAGGCTCAAAGTTCACCCCTCCACTTT.

V and J are TRBV6-1 and TRBJ2-2; 15 bases match TRBD2. This CDR3 comprises 17 residues. Germline CDR1 and CDR2: MNHNS and SASEGT. Unmatched junction bases numbered 3, after V lost 5 bases and J lost 2 bases. The CDR3 loop is CASSKGLAGGNTGELFF. As DNA, the CDR3 is TGTGCCAGCAGTAAGGGACTAGCGGGAGGTAACACCGGGGAGCTGTTTTTT.

The V and J genes are TRBV19 and TRBJ2-1; tentatively, D is TRBD2 (6 bases). Trimming pared 6 bases from V and 8 bases from J, leaving 11 bases between. The germline gives CDR1 LNHDA, CDR2 SQIVND (reference sequence). The CDR3 covers 12 residues. In DNA form, the CDR3 reads TGTGCCAGTAGCGGGAGTGGGGATGAGCAGTTCTTC. Its protein product is CASSGSGDEQFF.

The chain has TRBV12-3 or TRBV12-4 and TRBJ2-3; a possible D gene is TRBD2 (6 bases). V was pared by 6 bases and J by 3 bases, with 10 bases between. This CDR3 contains 13 residues. The CDR3: CASSTGGTDTQYF. CDR3 bases: TGTGCCAGCAGCACCGGGGGAACAGATACGCAGTATTTT.